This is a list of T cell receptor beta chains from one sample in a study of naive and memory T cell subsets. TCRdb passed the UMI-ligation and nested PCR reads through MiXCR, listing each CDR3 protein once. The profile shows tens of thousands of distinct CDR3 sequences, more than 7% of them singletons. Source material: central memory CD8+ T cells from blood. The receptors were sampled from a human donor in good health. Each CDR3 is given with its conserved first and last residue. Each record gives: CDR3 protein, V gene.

CASSQSAGTSGSYEQYF,TRBV4-1
CAWRLGLGYGYTF,TRBV30
CASSLTESSYNEQFF,TRBV6-2/TRBV6-3
CASSYSVAGPYNEQFF,TRBV6-2/TRBV6-3
CASRGQGIPLHF,TRBV6-5
CASSQDLDDTDTQYF,TRBV4-2
CASSPYSGTGGASEAFF,TRBV7-6
CASSQDEEWWDYGYTF,TRBV4-1
CASSGTGTTFRLYGYTF,TRBV5-1
CASSTEGYNEQFF,TRBV7-9
CASSQEKGTGANVLTF,TRBV4-3
CASTRWGSASDTEAFF,TRBV9
CASSLGGADTEAFF,TRBV7-9
CSVEIAGGRRDTQYF,TRBV29-1
CSVLTGDHNEQFF,TRBV29-1
CSGLYQETQYF,TRBV29-1
CSGPGQPSSGNTIYF,TRBV29-1
CASRLNDNEQFF,TRBV6-6
CASSVEGSGEQYF,TRBV9
CSVVQGSEKLFF,TRBV29-1
CASSFTGGMNEQYF,TRBV28
CASSFGGVNTDTQYF,TRBV5-6
CASSGDGEVPYEQYF,TRBV7-9
CASSDPGFTGELFF,TRBV2
CASSLYPRSSPLHF,TRBV28
CASSPQSRAETQYF,TRBV7-9
CASSPRLADTDTQYF,TRBV6-4
CASSYTPGAGFDEQFF,TRBV6-2/TRBV6-3
CASSLLNREAPYSNQPQHF,TRBV28
CASSPRDRSSYNEQFF,TRBV11-2
CASSPWTDSYEQYF,TRBV7-2
CASSLGSYNEQFF,TRBV11-2
CASSFLSGGYNEQFF,TRBV7-9
CASSEMTSGFLISSTDTQYF,TRBV6-1
CSARHVLAGDSHEQFF,TRBV20-1
CASSIDPGTGGYNEQFF,TRBV19
CASMGLAGAADTQYF,TRBV6-1
CASSTDVSSYEQYF,TRBV6-2/TRBV6-3
CASSQATGDSSYEQYF,TRBV4-2
CASSGELWTGAFQETQYF,TRBV7-2
CASSSKGGPTNEKLFF,TRBV9
CASSIDGPGTLGGYTF,TRBV19
CASSLGLSGSFYEQYF,TRBV13
CASSYGAGGGKTQYF,TRBV6-2/TRBV6-3
CASSYPAGGQETQYF,TRBV7-2
CASSPDYTYEQYF,TRBV28
CSSETAGTLEAFF,TRBV20-1
CASSPRDGSYEQYF,TRBV19
CSARDFWTEAFF,TRBV20-1
CASSPSGTLKGYEQYF,TRBV28
CASSVGGRSGETQYF,TRBV9